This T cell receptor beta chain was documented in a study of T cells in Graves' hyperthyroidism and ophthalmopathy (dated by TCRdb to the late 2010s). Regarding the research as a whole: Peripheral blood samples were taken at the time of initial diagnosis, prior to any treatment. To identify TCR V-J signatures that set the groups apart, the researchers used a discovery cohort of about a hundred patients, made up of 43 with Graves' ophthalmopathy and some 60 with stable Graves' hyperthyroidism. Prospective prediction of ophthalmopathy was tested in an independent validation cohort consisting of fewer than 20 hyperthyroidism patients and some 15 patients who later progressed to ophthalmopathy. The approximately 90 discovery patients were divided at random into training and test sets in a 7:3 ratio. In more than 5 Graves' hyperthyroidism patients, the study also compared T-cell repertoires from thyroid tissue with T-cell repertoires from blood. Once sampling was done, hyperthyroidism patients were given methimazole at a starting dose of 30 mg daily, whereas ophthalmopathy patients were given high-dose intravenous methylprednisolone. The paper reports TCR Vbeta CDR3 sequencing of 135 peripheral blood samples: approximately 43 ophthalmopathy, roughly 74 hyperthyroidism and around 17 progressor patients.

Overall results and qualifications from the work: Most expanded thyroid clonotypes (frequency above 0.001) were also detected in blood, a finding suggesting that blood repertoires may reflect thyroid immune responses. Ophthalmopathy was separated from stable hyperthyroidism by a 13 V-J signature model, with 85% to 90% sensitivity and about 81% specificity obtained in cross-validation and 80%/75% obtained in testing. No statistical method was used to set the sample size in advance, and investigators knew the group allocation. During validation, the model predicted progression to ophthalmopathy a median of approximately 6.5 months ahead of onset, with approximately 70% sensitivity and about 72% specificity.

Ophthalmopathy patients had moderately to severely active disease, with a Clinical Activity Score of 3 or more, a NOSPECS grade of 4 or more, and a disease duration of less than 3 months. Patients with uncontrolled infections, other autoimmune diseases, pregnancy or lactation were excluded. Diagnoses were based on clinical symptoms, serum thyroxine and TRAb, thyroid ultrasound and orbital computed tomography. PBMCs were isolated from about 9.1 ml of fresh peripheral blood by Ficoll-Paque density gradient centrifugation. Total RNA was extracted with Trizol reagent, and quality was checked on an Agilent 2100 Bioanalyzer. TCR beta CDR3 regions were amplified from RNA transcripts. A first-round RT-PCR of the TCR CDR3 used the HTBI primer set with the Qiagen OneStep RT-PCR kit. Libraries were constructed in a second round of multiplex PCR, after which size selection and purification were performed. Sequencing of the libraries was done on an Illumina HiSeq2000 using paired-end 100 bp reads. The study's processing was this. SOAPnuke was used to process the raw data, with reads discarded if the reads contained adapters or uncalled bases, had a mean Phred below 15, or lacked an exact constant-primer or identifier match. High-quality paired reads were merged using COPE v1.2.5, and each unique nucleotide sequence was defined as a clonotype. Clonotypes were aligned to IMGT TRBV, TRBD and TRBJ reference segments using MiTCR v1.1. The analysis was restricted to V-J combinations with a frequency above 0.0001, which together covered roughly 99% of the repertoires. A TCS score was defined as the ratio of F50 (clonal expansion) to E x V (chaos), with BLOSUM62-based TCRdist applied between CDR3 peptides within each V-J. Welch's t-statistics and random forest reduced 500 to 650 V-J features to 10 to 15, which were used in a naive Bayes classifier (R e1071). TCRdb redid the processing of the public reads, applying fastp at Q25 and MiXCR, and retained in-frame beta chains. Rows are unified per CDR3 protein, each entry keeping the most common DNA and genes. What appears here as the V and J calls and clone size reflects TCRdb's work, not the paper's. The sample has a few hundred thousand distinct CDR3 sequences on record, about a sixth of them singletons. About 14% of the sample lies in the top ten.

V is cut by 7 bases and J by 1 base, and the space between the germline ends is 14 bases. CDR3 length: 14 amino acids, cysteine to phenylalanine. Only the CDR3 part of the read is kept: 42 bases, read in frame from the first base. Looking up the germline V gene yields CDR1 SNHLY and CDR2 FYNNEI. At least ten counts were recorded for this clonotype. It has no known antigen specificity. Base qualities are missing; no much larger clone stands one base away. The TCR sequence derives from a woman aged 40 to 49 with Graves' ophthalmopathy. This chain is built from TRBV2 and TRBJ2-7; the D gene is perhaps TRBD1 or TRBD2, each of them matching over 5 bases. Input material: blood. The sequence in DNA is TGTGCCAGCAACGTGGGGACCCCATCCTACGAGCAGTACTTC. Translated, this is CASNVGTPSYEQYF.